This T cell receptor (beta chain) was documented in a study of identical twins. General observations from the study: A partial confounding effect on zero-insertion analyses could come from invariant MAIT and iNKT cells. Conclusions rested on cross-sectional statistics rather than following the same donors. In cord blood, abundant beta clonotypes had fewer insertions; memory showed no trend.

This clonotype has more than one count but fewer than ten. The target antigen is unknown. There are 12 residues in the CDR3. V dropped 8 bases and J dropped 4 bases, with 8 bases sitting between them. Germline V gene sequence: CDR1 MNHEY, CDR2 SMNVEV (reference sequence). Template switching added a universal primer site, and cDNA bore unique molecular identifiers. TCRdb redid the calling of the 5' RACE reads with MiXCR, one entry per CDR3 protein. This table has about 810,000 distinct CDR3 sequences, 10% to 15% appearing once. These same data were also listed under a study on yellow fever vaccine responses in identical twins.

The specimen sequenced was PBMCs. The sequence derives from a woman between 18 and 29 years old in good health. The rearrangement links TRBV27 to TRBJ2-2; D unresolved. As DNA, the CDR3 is TGTGCCAGCCGCAAGATCACCGGGGAGCTGTTTTTT. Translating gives CASRKITGELFF.